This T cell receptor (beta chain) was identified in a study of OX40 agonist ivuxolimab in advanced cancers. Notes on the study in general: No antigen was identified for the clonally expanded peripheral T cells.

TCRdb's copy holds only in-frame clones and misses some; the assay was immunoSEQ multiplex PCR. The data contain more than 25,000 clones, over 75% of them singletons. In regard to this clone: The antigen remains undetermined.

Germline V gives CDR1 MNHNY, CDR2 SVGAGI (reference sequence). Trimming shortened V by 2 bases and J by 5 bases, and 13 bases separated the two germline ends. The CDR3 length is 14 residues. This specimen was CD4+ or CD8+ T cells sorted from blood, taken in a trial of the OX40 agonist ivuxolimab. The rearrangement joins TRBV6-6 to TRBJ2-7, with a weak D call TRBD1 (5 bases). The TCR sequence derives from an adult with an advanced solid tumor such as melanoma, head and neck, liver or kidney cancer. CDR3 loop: CASSYKQGSDEQYF. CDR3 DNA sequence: TGTGCCAGCAGTTACAAGCAGGGATCAGACGAGCAGTACTTC.